This T cell receptor beta chain was captured in a study of control samples from healthy donors and cancer patients. The method was immunoSEQ multiplex PCR; TCRdb's version includes in-frame clones alone and lacks a portion of them. The table shows about 42,000 clones, with roughly 83% occurring only once. The CDR3 spans 16 residues. V lost 7 bases, J lost 6 bases, and 13 bases stayed unmatched. Germline values: CDR1 MNHNY, CDR2 SVGAGI (reference sequence). This receptor was obtained from a man in his fifties or sixties in good health. The rearrangement joins TRBV6-6 to TRBJ2-1; TRBD1 agrees at 9 bases. The source material was blood. Here the CDR3 reads CASTSTPGQGGNEQFF. As DNA, the CDR3 is TGTGCCAGCACCTCCACACCGGGACAGGGCGGCAATGAGCAGTTCTTC.